The sequence of this TCR beta chain was determined in a study of blood T cell repertoires in COVID-19. The wider study: Specimens from acute and convalescent COVID-19 originated in the United States, Italy and Spain.

Per germline, CDR1 SQVTM and CDR2 ANQGSEA. The V and J ends lost 4 bases and 3 bases respectively, with 15 bases between them. This CDR3 spans 14 amino acids. Clones were sequenced by immunoSEQ multiplex PCR, and TCRdb holds only the in-frame ones, with some missing. The data hold 35,000 or so clones, with approximately 86% observed a single time. The rearrangement uses TRBV29-1 and TRBJ1-1; no firm D call. The receptor was derived from a man between 65 and 80 years old with acute or convalescent COVID-19. The sample was peripheral blood. The CDR3 nucleotides read TGCAGCGTTGTTGCCGGTTTGTTGCACACTGAAGCTTTCTTT. Translated, it gives CSVVAGLLHTEAFF.